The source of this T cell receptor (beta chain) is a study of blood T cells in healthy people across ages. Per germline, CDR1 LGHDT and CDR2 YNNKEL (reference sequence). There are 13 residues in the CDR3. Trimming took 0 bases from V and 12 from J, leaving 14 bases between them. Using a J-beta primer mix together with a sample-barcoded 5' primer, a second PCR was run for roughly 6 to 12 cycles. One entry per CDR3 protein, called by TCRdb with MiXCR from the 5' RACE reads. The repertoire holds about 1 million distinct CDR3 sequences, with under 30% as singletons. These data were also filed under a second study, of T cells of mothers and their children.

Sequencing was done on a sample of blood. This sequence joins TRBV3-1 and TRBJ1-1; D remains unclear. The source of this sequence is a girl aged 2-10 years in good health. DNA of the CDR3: TGTGCCAGCAGCCAAGATGGTACCGTAAGGTCTTTCTTT. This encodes CASSQDGTVRSFF.